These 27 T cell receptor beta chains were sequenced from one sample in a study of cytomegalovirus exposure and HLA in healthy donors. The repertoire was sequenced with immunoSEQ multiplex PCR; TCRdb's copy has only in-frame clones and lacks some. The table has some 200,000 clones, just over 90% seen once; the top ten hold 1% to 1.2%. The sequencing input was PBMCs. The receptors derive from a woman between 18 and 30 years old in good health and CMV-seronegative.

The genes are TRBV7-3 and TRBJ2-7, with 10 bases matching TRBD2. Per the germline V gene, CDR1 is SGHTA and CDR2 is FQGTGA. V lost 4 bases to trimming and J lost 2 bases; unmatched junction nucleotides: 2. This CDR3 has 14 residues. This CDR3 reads CASSWTSGPYEQYF. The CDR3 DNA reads TGTGCCAGCAGCTGGACTAGCGGACCCTACGAGCAGTACTTC.

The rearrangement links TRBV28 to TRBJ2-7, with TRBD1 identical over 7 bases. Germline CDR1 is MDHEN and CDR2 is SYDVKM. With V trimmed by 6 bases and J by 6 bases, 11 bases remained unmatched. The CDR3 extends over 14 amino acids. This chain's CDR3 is CASRDVDRRREQYF. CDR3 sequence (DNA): TGTGCCAGCAGGGATGTGGACAGGCGTCGCGAGCAGTACTTC.

CDR3 sequence reads: CASSLSGSGANVLTF. CDR3 in DNA: TGTGCCAGCAGCTTATCAGGGTCTGGGGCCAACGTCCTGACTTTC. The chain carries TRBV7-9 and TRBJ2-6; weak D call: TRBD1 (5 bases). This CDR3 contains 15 residues. CDR1 is SEHNR and CDR2 is FQNEAQ in the germline V gene (reference sequence). V was trimmed by 2 bases and J by 1 base, leaving 6 bases between them.

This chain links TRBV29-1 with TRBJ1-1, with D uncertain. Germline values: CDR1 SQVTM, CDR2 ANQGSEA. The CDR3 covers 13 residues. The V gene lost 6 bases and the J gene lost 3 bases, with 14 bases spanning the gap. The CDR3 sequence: CSVAGYGDTEAFF. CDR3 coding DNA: TGCAGCGTCGCCGGGTACGGGGACACTGAAGCTTTCTTT.

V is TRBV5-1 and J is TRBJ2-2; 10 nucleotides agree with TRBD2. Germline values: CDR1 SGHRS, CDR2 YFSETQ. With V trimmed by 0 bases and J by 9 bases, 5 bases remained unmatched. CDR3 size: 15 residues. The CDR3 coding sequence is TGCGCCAGCAGCTTGGGACTAGCGGGTAACAGGGAGCTGTTTTTT. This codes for CASSLGLAGNRELFF.

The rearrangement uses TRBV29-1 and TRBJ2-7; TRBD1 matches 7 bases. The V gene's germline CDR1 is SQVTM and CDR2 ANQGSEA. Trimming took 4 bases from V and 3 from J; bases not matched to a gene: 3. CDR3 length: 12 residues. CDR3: CSVARGLYEQYF. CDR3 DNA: TGCAGCGTTGCTAGGGGGCTCTACGAGCAGTACTTC.

CDR3 loop: CAWSLRNYGYTF. CDR3 sequence (DNA): TGTGCCTGGAGTCTAAGAAACTATGGCTACACCTTC. The chain carries TRBV30 and TRBJ1-2, with unresolved D. Germline V CDR1 and CDR2: GTSNPN, SVGIG (reference sequence). The CDR3 covers 12 residues. Trimming stripped 2 bases from V and 2 bases from J, with 6 bases between.

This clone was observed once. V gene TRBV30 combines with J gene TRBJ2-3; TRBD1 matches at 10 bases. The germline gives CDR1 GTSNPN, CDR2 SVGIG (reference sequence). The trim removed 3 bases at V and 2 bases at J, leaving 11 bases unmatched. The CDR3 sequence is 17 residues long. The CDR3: CAWSGVRGQGFTDTQYF. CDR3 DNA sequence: TGTGCCTGGAGCGGTGTACGGGGACAGGGGTTCACAGATACGCAGTATTTT.

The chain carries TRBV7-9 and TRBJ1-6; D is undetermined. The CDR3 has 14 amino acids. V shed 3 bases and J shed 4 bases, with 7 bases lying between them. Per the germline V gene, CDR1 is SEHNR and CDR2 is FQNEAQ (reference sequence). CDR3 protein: CASSLEQYNSPLHF. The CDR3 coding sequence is TGTGCCAGCAGCTTGGAACAGTATAATTCACCCCTCCACTTT.

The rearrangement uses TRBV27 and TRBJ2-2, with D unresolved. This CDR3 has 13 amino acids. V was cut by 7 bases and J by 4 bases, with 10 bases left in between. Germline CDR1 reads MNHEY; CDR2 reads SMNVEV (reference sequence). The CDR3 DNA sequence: TGTGCCAGCATTCACAGAGTCACCGGGGAGCTGTTTTTT. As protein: CASIHRVTGELFF.

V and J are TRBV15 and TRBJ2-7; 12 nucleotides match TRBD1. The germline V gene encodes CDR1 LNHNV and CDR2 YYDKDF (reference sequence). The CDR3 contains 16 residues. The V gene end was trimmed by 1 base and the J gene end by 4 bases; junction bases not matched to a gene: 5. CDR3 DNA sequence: TGTGCCACCAGCAGAGGGGCGGGACAGGGGGCTTACGAGCAGTACTTC. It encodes CATSRGAGQGAYEQYF. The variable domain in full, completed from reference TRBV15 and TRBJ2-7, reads DAMVIQNPRYQVTQFGKPVTLSCSQTLNHNVMYWYQQKSSQAPKLLFHYYDKDFNNEADTPDNFQSRRPNTSFCFLDIRSPGLGDTAMYLCATSRGAGQGAYEQYFGPGTRLTVT.

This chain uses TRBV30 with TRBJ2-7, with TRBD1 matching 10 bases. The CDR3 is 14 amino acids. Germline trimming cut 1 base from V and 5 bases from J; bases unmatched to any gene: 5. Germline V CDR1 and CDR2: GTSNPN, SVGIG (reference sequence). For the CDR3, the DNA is TGTGCCTGGAGTGGGACAGGGGGGCCCAACGAGCAGTACTTC. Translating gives CAWSGTGGPNEQYF.

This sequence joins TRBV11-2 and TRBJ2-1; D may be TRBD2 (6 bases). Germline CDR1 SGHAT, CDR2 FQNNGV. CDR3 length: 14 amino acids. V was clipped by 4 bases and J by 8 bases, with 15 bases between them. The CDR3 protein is CASSSAGFRDEQFF. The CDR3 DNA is TGTGCCAGCAGCTCTGCGGGATTTCGCGATGAGCAGTTCTTC. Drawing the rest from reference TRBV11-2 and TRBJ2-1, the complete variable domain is EAGVAQSPRYKIIEKRQSVAFWCNPISGHATLYWYQQILGQGPKLLIQFQNNGVVDDSQLPKDRFSAERLKGVDSTLKIQPAKLEDSAVYLCASSSAGFRDEQFFGPGTRLTVL.

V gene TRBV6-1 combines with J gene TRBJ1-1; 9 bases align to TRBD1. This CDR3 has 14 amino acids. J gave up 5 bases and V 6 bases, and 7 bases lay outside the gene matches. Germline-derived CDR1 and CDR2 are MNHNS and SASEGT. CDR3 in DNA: TGTGCCAGCAGCCCAACAGGGGGCTATACTGAAGCTTTCTTT. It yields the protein CASSPTGGYTEAFF.

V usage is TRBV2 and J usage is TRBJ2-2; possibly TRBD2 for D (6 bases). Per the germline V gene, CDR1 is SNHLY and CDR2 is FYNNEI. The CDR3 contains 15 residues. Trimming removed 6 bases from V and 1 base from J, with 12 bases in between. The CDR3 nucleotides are TGTGCCAGCAGGCGACTAGAGCTGAACACCGGGGAGCTGTTTTTT. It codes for CASRRLELNTGELFF.

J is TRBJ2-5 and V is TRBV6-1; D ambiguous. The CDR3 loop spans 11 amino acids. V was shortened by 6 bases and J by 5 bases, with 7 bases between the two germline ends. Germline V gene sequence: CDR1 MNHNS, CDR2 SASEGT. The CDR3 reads CASSLSETQYF. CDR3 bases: TGTGCCAGCAGCCTTAGCGAGACCCAGTACTTC.

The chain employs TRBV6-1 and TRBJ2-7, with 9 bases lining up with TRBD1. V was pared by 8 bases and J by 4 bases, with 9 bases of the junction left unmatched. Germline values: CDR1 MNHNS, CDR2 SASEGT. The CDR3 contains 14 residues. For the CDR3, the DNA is TGTGCCAGCTTAACTACAGGGGGCTTTTACGAGCAGTACTTC. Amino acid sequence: CASLTTGGFYEQYF.

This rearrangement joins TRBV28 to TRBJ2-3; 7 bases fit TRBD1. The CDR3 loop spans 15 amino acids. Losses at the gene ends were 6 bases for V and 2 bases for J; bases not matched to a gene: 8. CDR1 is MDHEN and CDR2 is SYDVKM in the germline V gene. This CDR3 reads CASSDSTGFTDTQYF. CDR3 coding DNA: TGTGCCAGCAGCGACTCGACAGGGTTCACAGATACGCAGTATTTT.

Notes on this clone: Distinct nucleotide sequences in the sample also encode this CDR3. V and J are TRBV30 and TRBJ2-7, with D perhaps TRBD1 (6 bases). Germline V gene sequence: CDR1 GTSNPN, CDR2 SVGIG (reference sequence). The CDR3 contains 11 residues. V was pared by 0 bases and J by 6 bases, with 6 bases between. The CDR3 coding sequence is TGTGCCTGGAGTGTAGGGGGCGAGCAGTACTTC. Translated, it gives CAWSVGGEQYF.

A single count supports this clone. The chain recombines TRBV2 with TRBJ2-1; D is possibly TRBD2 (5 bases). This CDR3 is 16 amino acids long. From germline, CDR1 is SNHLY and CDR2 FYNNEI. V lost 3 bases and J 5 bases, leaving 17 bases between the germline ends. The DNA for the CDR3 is TGTGCCAGCAGTGAGCGTCGGCTAGCATCGGACAATGAGCAGTTCTTC. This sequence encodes CASSERRLASDNEQFF.

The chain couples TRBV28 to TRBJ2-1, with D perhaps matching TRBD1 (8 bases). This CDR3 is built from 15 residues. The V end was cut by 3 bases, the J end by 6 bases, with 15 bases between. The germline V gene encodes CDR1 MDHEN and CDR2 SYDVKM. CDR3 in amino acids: CASSFVTGGGNEQFF. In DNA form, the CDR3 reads TGTGCCAGCAGTTTCGTCACAGGGGGGGGCAATGAGCAGTTCTTC.

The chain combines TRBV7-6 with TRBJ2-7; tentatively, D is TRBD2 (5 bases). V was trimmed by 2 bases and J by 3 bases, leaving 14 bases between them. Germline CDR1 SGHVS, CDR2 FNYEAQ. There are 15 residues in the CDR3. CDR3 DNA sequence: TGTGCCAGCAGCTTAATCGCCGGGAATCGCTACGAGCAGTACTTC. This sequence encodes CASSLIAGNRYEQYF. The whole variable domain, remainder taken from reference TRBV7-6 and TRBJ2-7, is GAGVSQSPRYKVTKRGQDVALRCDPISGHVSLYWYRQALGQGPEFLTYFNYEAQQDKSGLPNDRFSAERPEGSISTLTIQRTEQRDSAMYRCASSLIAGNRYEQYFGPGTRLTVT.

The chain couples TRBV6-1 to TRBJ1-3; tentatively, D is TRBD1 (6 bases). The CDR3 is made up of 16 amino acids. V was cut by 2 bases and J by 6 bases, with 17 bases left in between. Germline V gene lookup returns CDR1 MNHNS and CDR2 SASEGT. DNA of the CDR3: TGTGCCAGCAGTGAAACGTGGGGGCATGGCGCAAACACCATATATTTT. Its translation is CASSETWGHGANTIYF.

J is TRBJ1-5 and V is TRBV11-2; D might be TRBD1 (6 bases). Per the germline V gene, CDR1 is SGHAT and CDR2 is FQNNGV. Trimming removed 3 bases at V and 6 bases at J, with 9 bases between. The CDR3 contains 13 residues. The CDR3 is CASSFLGGQPQHF. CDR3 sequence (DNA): TGTGCCAGCAGCTTCTTAGGGGGTCAGCCCCAGCATTTT.

The CDR3 sequence is CSVRGQDNQPQHF. The CDR3 DNA sequence: TGCAGCGTTAGGGGACAGGACAATCAGCCCCAGCATTTT. V and J are TRBV29-1 and TRBJ1-5, with 8 bases lining up with TRBD1. The germline V gene has CDR1 SQVTM and CDR2 ANQGSEA. This CDR3 has 13 residues. Trimming took 5 bases from V and 3 from J; bases not matched to a gene: 3.

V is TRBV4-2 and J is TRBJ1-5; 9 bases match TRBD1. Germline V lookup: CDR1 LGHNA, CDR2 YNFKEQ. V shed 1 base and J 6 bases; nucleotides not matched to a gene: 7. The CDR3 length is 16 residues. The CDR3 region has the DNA TGTGCCAGCAGCCAAGCTGGGACAGGGTTCCCTCAGCCCCAGCATTTT. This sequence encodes CASSQAGTGFPQPQHF.

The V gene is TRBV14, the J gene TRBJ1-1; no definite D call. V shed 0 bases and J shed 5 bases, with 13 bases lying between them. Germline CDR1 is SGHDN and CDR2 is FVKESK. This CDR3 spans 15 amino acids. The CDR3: CASSQDLGSATEAFF. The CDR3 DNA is TGTGCCAGCAGCCAAGATCTAGGGAGCGCGACTGAAGCTTTCTTT.